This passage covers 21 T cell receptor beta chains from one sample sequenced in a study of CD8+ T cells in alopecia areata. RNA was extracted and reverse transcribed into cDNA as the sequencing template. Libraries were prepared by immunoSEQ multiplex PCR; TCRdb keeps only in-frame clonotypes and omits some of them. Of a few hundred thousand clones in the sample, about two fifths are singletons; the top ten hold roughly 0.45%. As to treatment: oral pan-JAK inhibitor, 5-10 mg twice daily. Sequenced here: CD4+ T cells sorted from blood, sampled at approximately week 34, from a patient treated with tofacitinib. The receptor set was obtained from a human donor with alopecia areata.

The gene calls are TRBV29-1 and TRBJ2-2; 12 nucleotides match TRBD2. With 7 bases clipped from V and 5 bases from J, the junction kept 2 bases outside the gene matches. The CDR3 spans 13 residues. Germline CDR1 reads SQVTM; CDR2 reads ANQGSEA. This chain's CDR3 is CSAGTSGTGELFF. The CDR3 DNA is TGCAGCGCAGGGACTAGCGGGACCGGGGAGCTGTTTTTT.

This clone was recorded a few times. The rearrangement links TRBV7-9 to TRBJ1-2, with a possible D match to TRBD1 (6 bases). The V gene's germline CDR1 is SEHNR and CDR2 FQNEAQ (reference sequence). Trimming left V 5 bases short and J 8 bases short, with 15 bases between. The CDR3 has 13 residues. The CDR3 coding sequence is TGTGCCAGCAGCGGGGCGGGGGCGCAAGGCTACACCTTC. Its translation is CASSGAGAQGYTF.

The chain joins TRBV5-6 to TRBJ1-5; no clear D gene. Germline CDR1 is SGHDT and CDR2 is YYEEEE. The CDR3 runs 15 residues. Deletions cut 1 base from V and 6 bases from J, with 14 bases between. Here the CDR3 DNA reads TGTGCCAGCAGCTTGTATGCAGGCTACCCTCAGCCCCAGCATTTT. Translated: CASSLYAGYPQPQHF.

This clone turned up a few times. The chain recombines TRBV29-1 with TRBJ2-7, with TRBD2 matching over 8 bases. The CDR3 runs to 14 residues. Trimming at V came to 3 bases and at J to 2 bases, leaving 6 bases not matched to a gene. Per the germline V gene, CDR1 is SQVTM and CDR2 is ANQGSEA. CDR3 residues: CSVERRGGAYEQYF. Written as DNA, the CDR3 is TGCAGCGTTGAGCGTCGGGGGGGGGCCTACGAGCAGTACTTC.

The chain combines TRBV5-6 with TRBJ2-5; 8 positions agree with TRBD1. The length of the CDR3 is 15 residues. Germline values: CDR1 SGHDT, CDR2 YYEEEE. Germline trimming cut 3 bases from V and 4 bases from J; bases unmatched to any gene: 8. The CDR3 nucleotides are TGTGCCAGCAGCTCGTCGACAGGGGCACGAGAGACCCAGTACTTC. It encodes CASSSSTGARETQYF.

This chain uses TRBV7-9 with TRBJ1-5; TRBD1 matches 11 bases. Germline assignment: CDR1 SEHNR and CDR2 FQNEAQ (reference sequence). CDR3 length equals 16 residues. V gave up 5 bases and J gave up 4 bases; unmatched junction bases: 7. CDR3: CASSPQGQGANQPQHF. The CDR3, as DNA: TGTGCCAGCAGCCCCCAAGGACAGGGGGCGAATCAGCCCCAGCATTTT.

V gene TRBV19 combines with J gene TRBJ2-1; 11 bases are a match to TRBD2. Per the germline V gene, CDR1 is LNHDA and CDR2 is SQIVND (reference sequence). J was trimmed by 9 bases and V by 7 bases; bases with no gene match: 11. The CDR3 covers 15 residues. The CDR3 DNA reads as TGTGCCAGTACTGAGTCTAGCGGGGGGTTCAGTGAGCAGTTCTTC. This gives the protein CASTESSGGFSEQFF. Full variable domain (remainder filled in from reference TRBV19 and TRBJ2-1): DGGITQSPKYLFRKEGQNVTLSCEQNLNHDAMYWYRQDPGQGLRLIYYSQIVNDFQKGDIAEGYSVSREKKESFPLTVTSAQKNPTAFYLCASTESSGGFSEQFFGPGTRLTVL.

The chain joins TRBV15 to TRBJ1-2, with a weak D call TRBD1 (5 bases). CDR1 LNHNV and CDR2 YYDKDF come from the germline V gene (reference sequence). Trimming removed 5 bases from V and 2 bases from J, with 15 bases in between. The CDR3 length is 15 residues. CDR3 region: CATSLFDSENYGYTF. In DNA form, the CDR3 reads TGTGCCACCAGCTTATTCGACAGCGAGAACTATGGCTACACCTTC.

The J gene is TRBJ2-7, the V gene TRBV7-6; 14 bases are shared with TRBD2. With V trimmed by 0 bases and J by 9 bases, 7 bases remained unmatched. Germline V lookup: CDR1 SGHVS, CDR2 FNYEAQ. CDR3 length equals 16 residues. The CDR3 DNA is TGTGCCAGCAGCTTAGCACAGGGGACTAGCGGGAGTCGGCAGTACTTC. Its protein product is CASSLAQGTSGSRQYF.

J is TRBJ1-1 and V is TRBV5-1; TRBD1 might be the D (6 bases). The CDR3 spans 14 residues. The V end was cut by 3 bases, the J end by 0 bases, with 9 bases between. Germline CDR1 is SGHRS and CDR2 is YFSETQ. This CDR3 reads CASSSGQMNTEAFF. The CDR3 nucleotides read TGCGCCAGCAGCTCCGGACAGATGAACACTGAAGCTTTCTTT.

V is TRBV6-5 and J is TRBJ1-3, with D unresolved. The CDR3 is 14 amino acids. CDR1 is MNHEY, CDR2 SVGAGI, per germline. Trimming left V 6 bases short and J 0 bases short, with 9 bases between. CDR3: CASRRRDSGNTIYF. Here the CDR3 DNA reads TGTGCCAGCAGGAGGAGGGACTCTGGAAACACCATATATTTT.

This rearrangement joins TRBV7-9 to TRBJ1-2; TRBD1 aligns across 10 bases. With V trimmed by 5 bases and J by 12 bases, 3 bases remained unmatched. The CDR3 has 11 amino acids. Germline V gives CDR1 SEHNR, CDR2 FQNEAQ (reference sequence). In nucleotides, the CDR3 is TGTGCCAGCAGCCCAGACAGGGGGCACACCTTC. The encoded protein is CASSPDRGHTF.

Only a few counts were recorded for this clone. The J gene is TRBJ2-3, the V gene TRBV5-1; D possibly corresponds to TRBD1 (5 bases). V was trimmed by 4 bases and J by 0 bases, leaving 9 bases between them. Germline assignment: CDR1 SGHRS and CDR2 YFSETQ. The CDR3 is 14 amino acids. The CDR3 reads CASSRGASTDTQYF. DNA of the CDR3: TGCGCCAGCAGCAGGGGCGCTAGCACAGATACGCAGTATTTT.

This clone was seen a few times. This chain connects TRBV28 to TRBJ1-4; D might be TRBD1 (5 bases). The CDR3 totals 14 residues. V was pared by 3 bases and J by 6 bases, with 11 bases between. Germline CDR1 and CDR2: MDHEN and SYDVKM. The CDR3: CASSFRGEDEKLFF. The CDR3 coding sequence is TGTGCCAGCAGTTTTAGGGGCGAAGATGAAAAACTGTTTTTT.

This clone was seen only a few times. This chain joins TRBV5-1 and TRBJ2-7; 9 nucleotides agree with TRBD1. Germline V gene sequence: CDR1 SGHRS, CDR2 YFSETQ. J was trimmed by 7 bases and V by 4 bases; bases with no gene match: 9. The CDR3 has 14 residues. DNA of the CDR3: TGCGCCAGCAGCCTCCTGGACAGGGGCGGAGAGCAGTACTTC. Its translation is CASSLLDRGGEQYF.

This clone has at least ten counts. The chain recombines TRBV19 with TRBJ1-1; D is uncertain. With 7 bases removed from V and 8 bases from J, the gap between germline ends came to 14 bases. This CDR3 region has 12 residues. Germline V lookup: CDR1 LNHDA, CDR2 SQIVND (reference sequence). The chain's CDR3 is CASMGRAGEAFF. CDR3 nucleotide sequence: TGTGCCAGTATGGGTAGAGCGGGAGAAGCTTTCTTT.

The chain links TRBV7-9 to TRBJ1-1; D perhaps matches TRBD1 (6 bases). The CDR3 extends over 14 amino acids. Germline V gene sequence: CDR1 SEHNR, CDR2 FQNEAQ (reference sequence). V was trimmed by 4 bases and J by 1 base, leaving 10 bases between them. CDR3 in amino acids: CASSSDRTNTEAFF. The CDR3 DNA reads TGTGCCAGCAGCTCGGACAGAACGAACACTGAAGCTTTCTTT.

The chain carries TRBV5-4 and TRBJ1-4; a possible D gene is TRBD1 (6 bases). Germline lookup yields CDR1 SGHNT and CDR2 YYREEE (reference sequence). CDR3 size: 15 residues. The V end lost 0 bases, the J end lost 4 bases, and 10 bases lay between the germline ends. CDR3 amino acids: CASSLAGQINEKLFF. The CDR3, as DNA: TGTGCCAGCAGCTTGGCGGGACAAATTAATGAAAAACTGTTTTTT.

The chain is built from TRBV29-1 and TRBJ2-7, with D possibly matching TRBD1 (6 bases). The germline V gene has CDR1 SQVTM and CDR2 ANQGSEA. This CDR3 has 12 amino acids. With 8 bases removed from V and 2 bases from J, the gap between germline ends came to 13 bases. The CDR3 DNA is TGCAGCATAACTGGACAGACCTACGAGCAGTACTTC. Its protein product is CSITGQTYEQYF.

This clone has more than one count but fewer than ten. The CDR3 nucleotides read TGCGCCAGCAGCCAACCGACAGGGCAAGAGACCCAGTACTTC. Its protein is CASSQPTGQETQYF. The chain has TRBV4-1 and TRBJ2-5; 7 bases line up with TRBD1. The CDR3 length is 14 residues. J lost 2 bases, V lost 2 bases, and 2 bases had no gene match. Germline CDR1 and CDR2: MGHRA and YSYEKL.

CDR3 in amino acids: CASSRGQGDYNEQFF. In DNA form, the CDR3 reads TGCGCCAGCAGCAGGGGACAGGGAGACTACAATGAGCAGTTCTTC. J is TRBJ2-1 and V is TRBV5-1, with TRBD1 identical over 9 bases. This CDR3 has 15 residues. Germline CDR1 SGHRS, CDR2 YFSETQ. The J segment lost 3 bases and the V segment lost 4 bases, leaving 5 bases of the junction unmatched.